The 18 T cell receptor beta chains reported below all come from one sample, sequenced in a study of cytomegalovirus exposure and HLA in healthy donors. The primer mix had 60 Vbeta and 13 Jbeta primers. TCRdb's table, derived via immunoSEQ multiplex PCR, lists solely in-frame clones and lacks some. This repertoire shows 70,000 to 95,000 clones, around 80% found once; its top ten account for under 1.2%. The sample taken for sequencing was PBMCs. The receptors were gathered from a male donor in good health and CMV-seronegative.

This clone appeared a few times. The chain combines TRBV5-4 with TRBJ2-7; tentative D call: TRBD2 (7 bases). The CDR3 extends over 16 amino acids. The V gene lost 3 bases and the J gene lost 0 bases, with 16 bases spanning the gap. Germline V gene data show CDR1 as SGHNT and CDR2 as YYREEE (reference sequence). CDR3 loop: CASSSGGGGPSYEQYF. The CDR3 DNA follows: TGTGCCAGCAGCTCGGGGGGAGGGGGGCCCTCCTACGAGCAGTACTTC.

This chain uses TRBV29-1 with TRBJ1-3; TRBD1 matches at 7 bases. The CDR3 runs to 14 residues. The germline CDR1 and CDR2 sequences are SQVTM and ANQGSEA. V lost 6 bases and J lost 0; bases outside the gene matches: 5. The CDR3 protein is CSVVTGYSGNTIYF. The CDR3 nucleotides are TGCAGCGTAGTGACAGGGTACTCTGGAAACACCATATATTTT.

The chain links TRBV19 to TRBJ1-2; a possible D gene is TRBD1 (6 bases). Germline CDR1 is LNHDA and CDR2 is SQIVND (reference sequence). The CDR3 sequence is 11 residues long. V was shortened by 6 bases and J by 8 bases, with 10 bases between the two germline ends. CDR3 in amino acids: CASRDSPGYTF. CDR3 sequence (DNA): TGTGCCAGTAGGGACAGTCCCGGCTACACCTTC.

The V and J genes are TRBV5-6 and TRBJ1-2; D perhaps matches TRBD1 (6 bases). This CDR3 contains 12 residues. Trimming took off 4 bases at V and 4 bases at J, with 8 bases between the two ends. The germline CDR1 and CDR2 sequences are SGHDT and YYEEEE. CDR3 residues: CASSRTVYGYTF. CDR3 in DNA: TGTGCCAGCAGCAGGACAGTCTATGGCTACACCTTC.

This clone has more than one count but fewer than ten. This chain joins TRBV29-1 and TRBJ1-2; no definite D call. The CDR3 consists of 13 residues. The V and J ends lost 4 bases and 3 bases respectively, with 12 bases between them. Per germline, CDR1 SQVTM and CDR2 ANQGSEA. CDR3: CSVGRSVHYGYTF. CDR3 DNA sequence: TGCAGCGTTGGGAGGTCAGTTCACTATGGCTACACCTTC.

The chain has TRBV4-2 and TRBJ1-5, with 8 bases lining up with TRBD1. The CDR3 length is 17 residues. Germline-derived CDR1 and CDR2 are LGHNA and YNFKEQ. V gave up 0 bases and J gave up 6 bases; unmatched junction bases: 10. CDR3 sequence: CASSQDWGRGRGQPQHF. In DNA, the CDR3 is TGTGCCAGCAGCCAAGATTGGGGCAGGGGGCGCGGTCAGCCCCAGCATTTT.

This rearrangement joins TRBV15 to TRBJ2-7; the match to TRBD2 covers 10 bases. The V and J ends lost 1 base and 6 bases, in that order; junction bases with no gene match: 15. Germline V CDR1 and CDR2: LNHNV, YYDKDF (reference sequence). This CDR3 has 18 residues. The CDR3 reads CATSRGISGRYFSFEQYF. The DNA for the CDR3 is TGTGCCACCAGCAGAGGTATTAGCGGGAGGTATTTCTCTTTCGAGCAGTACTTC.

The chain is built from TRBV30 and TRBJ1-1; D unresolved. The CDR3 is made up of 14 amino acids. Germline assignment: CDR1 GTSNPN and CDR2 SVGIG (reference sequence). Deletions cut 0 bases from V and 3 bases from J, with 11 bases between. CDR3 in amino acids: CAWSVGGEYTEAFF. The CDR3 DNA reads TGTGCCTGGAGTGTAGGTGGGGAGTACACTGAAGCTTTCTTT.

This rearrangement joins TRBV5-1 to TRBJ2-2; TRBD1 aligns across 8 bases. The CDR3 has 16 amino acids. CDR1 is SGHRS, CDR2 YFSETQ, per germline. Unmatched junction bases numbered 4, after V lost 1 base and J lost 2 bases. CDR3 loop: CASSLSTGGNTGELFF. DNA for the CDR3: TGCGCCAGCAGCTTGTCTACAGGGGGTAACACCGGGGAGCTGTTTTTT.

The chain joins TRBV6-1 to TRBJ2-3; TRBD2 matches at 10 bases. CDR3 length: 14 residues. In germline, CDR1 is MNHNS, CDR2 SASEGT. The V and J ends lost 10 bases and 1 base, in that order; junction bases with no gene match: 5. CDR3 coding DNA: TGTGCCATCGGACTAGCGGCCCGCACAGATACGCAGTATTTT. It is translated as CAIGLAARTDTQYF.

This sequence joins TRBV4-2 and TRBJ2-1; possible D gene TRBD2, 6 bases. The CDR3 runs 13 residues. V was cut by 2 bases and J by 6 bases, with 8 bases left in between. Germline V gene sequence: CDR1 LGHNA, CDR2 YNFKEQ. In nucleotides, the CDR3 is TGTGCCAGCAGCCAATGGAGGGCCAATGAGCAGTTCTTC. Translation gives CASSQWRANEQFF.

The chain combines TRBV10-3 with TRBJ1-1; D remains unclear. This CDR3 contains 13 residues. CDR1 and CDR2 from the germline V gene are ENHRY and SYGVKD. V was cut by 4 bases and J by 2 bases, with 8 bases left in between. The CDR3 reads CAISVSLNTEAFF. CDR3 nucleotide sequence: TGTGCCATCAGTGTTAGTCTTAACACTGAAGCTTTCTTT.

This clone was recorded a few times. The V call is TRBV6-1, the J call TRBJ1-3; no reliable D call. The CDR3 runs to 16 residues. The V and J ends lost 0 bases and 1 base respectively, with 10 bases between them. Germline V gene data show CDR1 as MNHNS and CDR2 as SASEGT. DNA for the CDR3: TGTGCCAGCAGTGAAGCGGCGGGCCTATCTGGAAACACCATATATTTT. It translates to CASSEAAGLSGNTIYF.

A word on this clone: Distinct nucleotide sequences in the sample also encode this CDR3. This chain uses TRBV19 with TRBJ1-1, with 7 bases fitting TRBD1. The CDR3 contains 13 residues. Per germline, CDR1 LNHDA and CDR2 SQIVND (reference sequence). V shed 4 bases, J shed 3 bases, and the junction held 2 bases outside the gene matches. The CDR3 protein is CASSTTGDTEAFF. The CDR3 DNA sequence: TGTGCCAGTAGTACCACAGGGGACACTGAAGCTTTCTTT.

J is TRBJ2-7 and V is TRBV28; 11 positions match TRBD2. Germline V gene lookup returns CDR1 MDHEN and CDR2 SYDVKM. V shed 7 bases and J 4 bases; nucleotides not matched to a gene: 6. There are 14 residues in the CDR3. This chain's CDR3 is CASTGGLAAYEQYF. DNA of the CDR3: TGTGCCAGCACCGGGGGACTAGCGGCATACGAGCAGTACTTC. Using reference TRBV28 and TRBJ2-7 for the parts outside the CDR3, the full variable domain is DVKVTQSSRYLVKRTGEKVFLECVQDMDHENMFWYRQDPGLGLRLIYFSYDVKMKEKGDIPEGYSVSREKKERFSLILESASTNQTSMYLCASTGGLAAYEQYFGPGTRLTVT.

Only a few counts were recorded for this clone. The chain uses TRBV2 and TRBJ1-1; D is possibly TRBD1 (6 bases). Germline V lookup: CDR1 SNHLY, CDR2 FYNNEI. CDR3 length: 15 amino acids. Trimming cost V 7 bases and J 0 bases, with 15 bases left between them. The CDR3 coding sequence is TGTGCCAGCACCTTTAGGACAGCCCTGAACACTGAAGCTTTCTTT. This gives the protein CASTFRTALNTEAFF.

The gene calls are TRBV6-5 and TRBJ1-5; weak D call: TRBD1 (6 bases). V was cut by 7 bases and J by 10 bases, with 23 bases left in between. This CDR3 spans 15 amino acids. Per the germline V gene, CDR1 is MNHEY and CDR2 is SVGAGI. CDR3 nucleotide sequence: TGTGCCAGCACTCCACCTTGGGGGCCGCTTCGCCCCCAGCATTTT. This codes for CASTPPWGPLRPQHF.

As to this clone: At one of its ends the junction is not consistent with the germline gene, which may arise from a read error. The rearrangement links TRBV7-9 to TRBJ1-5; the D gene is possibly TRBD1 (5 bases). Germline CDR1 and CDR2: SEHNR and FQNEAQ (reference sequence). The CDR3 extends over 15 amino acids. CDR3 sequence reads: CASSLGGGGRQPQNF. The CDR3 bases are TGTGCCAGCAGCTTGGGTGGGGGGGGGAGGCAGCCCCAGAATTTT.